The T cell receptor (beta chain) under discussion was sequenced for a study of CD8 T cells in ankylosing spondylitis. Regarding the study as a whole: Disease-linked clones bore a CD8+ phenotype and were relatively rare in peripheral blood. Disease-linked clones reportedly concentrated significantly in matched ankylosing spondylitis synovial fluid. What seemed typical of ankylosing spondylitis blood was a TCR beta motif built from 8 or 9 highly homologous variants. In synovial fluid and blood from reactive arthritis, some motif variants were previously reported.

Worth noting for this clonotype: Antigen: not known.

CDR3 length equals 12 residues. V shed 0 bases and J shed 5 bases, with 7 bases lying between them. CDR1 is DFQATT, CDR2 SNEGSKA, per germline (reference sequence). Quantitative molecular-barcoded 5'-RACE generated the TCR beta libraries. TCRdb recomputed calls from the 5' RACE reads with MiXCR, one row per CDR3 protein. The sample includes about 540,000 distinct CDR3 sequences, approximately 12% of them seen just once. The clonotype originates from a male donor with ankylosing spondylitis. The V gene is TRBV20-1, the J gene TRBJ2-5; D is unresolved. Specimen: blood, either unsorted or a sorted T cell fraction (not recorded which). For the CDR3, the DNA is TGCAGTGCTAGAGAGACTCTGGAGACCCAGTACTTC. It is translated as CSARETLETQYF.